The 18 T cell receptor beta chains reported below all come from one sample, sequenced in a study of tumor and adjacent non-tumor tissue in lung cancer. Three rounds of nested PCR, following a modified ARM-PCR protocol, produced the TCRbeta library. TCRdb analysed the multiplex PCR reads with MiXCR anew, one entry per CDR3 protein. The sample lists around 70,000 distinct CDR3 sequences; 55% to 85% were seen once. The template was RNA from unsorted bulk tissue. The sequenced sample was lung tumor tissue. The receptor set was obtained from a man in his sixties with non-small cell lung cancer.

For this clonotype: One end of the junction fails to match germline, which may point to a read error. The J gene is TRBJ2-3, the V gene TRBV29-1, with D tentatively TRBD1 (6 bases). Per the germline V gene, CDR1 is SQVTM and CDR2 is ANQGSEA. The CDR3 is made up of 14 amino acids. CDR3 DNA sequence: TGCTGCGTTGCCGGGACAACTAACACAGATACGCAGTATTTT. Encoded protein: CCVAGTTNTDTQYF.

This clonotype was seen at least ten times. The CDR3 loop reads CASSFGQGGETQYF. The CDR3 coding sequence is TGTGCCAGCAGTTTTGGGCAGGGGGGCGAGACCCAGTACTTC. The chain combines TRBV12-3 or TRBV12-4 with TRBJ2-5, with D possibly being TRBD1 (7 bases). The CDR3 spans 14 residues. Trimming took 3 bases from V and 5 from J, leaving 13 bases between them.

The chain carries TRBV12-3 or TRBV12-4 and TRBJ2-7, with 7 nucleotides matching TRBD1. CDR3 length: 14 amino acids. After removal of 9 bases from V and 4 bases from J, the junction contained 12 bases not matched to a gene. CDR3 coding DNA: TGTGCCAGTAGTCAGCCGACAGGGTTTTACGAGCAGTACTTC. This gives the protein CASSQPTGFYEQYF.

Only a few counts were recorded for this clonotype. This chain links TRBV29-1 with TRBJ2-1; the D is unclear. Between the trimmed V and J ends, which lost 7 bases and 4 bases, there was a span of 14 bases. Germline CDR1 SQVTM, CDR2 ANQGSEA. The CDR3 totals 13 residues. This chain's CDR3 is CSAEKWEYNEQFF. The CDR3 DNA follows: TGCAGCGCAGAGAAGTGGGAATACAATGAGCAGTTCTTC.

The chain joins TRBV6-1 to TRBJ2-3; weak D call: TRBD2 (5 bases). The CDR3 extends over 17 amino acids. Germline values: CDR1 MNHNS, CDR2 SASEGT. Trimming pared 2 bases from V and 11 bases from J, leaving 26 bases between. CDR3 protein: CASSELGVGSGTVRQYF. The CDR3 bases are TGTGCCAGCAGTGAACTGGGAGTCGGTTCTGGCACAGTTAGGCAGTATTTT.

At least ten counts were recorded for this clonotype. The V gene is TRBV12-3 or TRBV12-4, the J gene TRBJ1-2, with D uncertain. The CDR3 extends over 13 amino acids. Trimming cost V 3 bases and J 8 bases, with 13 bases left between them. In nucleotides, the CDR3 is TGTGCCAGCAGTTTCGATAGCATACCCGGCTACACCTTC. It specifies CASSFDSIPGYTF.

Comments on this clonotype: Germline is not matched at one junction end, which may reflect a read error. The chain joins TRBV11-3 to TRBJ2-1, with D perhaps matching TRBD1 (6 bases). The CDR3 contains 14 residues. CDR1 is SGHNT, CDR2 YENEEA, per germline. CDR3 coding DNA: TGTGCCAACAGCCTTGGTGGCGAAGGGGGTGACCAGTTCTTC. It codes for CANSLGGEGGDQFF.

Concerning this clonotype itself: An end of the junction differs from the germline gene, which may be a read error. The chain uses TRBV6-1 and TRBJ1-1; TRBD1 agrees at 8 bases. The CDR3 is 17 residues long. Germline CDR1 and CDR2: MNHNS and SASEGT. The CDR3 loop is CAGSEASAGGSGTEAFF. In nucleotides, the CDR3 is TGTGCCGGCAGTGAAGCGTCAGCAGGGGGCTCGGGCACTGAAGCTTTCTTT.

Note on this clonotype: A read error may be the cause here, since a much bigger clone is one base away. DNA of the CDR3: TGTGCCACCTCCTCGACTAGCGGGAGAGAGACCCAGTACTTC. Amino acids: CATSSTSGRETQYF. The genes are TRBV6-1 and TRBJ2-5, with 12 positions matching TRBD2. The germline V gene has CDR1 MNHNS and CDR2 SASEGT. With V trimmed by 10 bases and J by 4 bases, 7 bases remained unmatched. This CDR3 region has 14 residues.

In this sample, this clonotype turned up once. The chain links TRBV20-1 to TRBJ2-1, with 7 positions matching TRBD2. The junction had 11 bases not matched to a gene; V was cut back by 0 bases and J by 12 bases. The CDR3 loop spans 14 amino acids. Per the germline V gene, CDR1 is DFQATT and CDR2 is SNEGSKA (reference sequence). The DNA for the CDR3 is TGCAGTGCTAGAGATCGATGGACTAGTTATGGGCAGTTCTTC. It is translated as CSARDRWTSYGQFF.

To note about this clonotype: One end of the junction is discordant with germline, which a read error may explain. This chain links TRBV12-3 or TRBV12-4 with TRBJ1-3, with D possibly TRBD1 on 6 matching bases. The CDR3 is 16 amino acids. CDR3 region: CASSWRGRGSGNIIYF. The CDR3 DNA follows: TGTGCCAGCAGTTGGCGGGGGCGCGGATCTGGGAACATCATATATTTT.

Turning to this clonotype: Sequence at one end of the junction differs from germline and may be a read error. The chain links TRBV5-1 to TRBJ2-5; 7 nucleotides align to TRBD2. The CDR3 has 16 amino acids. Germline V gene lookup returns CDR1 SGHRS and CDR2 YFSETQ. CDR3 nucleotides: TGTGCCAGCATCTTGGCTAGCGGCAGTCGGGGAGAGACCCAGTACTTC. It yields the protein CASILASGSRGETQYF. The full variable domain, in which reference TRBV5-1 and TRBJ2-5 provide the parts outside the CDR3, is KAGVTQTPRYLIKTRGQQVTLSCSPISGHRSVSWYQQTPGQGLQFLFEYFSETQRNKGNFPGRFSGRQFSNSRSEMNVSTLELGDSALYLCASILASGSRGETQYFGPGTRLLVL.

This chain connects TRBV6-2 or TRBV6-3 to TRBJ2-1; 8 bases agree with TRBD2. This CDR3 has 14 amino acids. CDR1 and CDR2 (germline): MNHEY, SVGEGT. In nucleotides, the CDR3 is TGTGCTACCAAGGAGCGGGGGCGAGGCAATGAGCAGTTCTTC. Protein: CATKERGRGNEQFF.

Comments on this clonotype: At one boundary the junction diverges from the germline segment, which might be a read error. The rearrangement uses TRBV30 and TRBJ1-1, with a possible D match to TRBD1 (5 bases). The CDR3 is 12 amino acids. The germline CDR1 and CDR2 sequences are GTSNPN and SVGIG (reference sequence). The CDR3 nucleotides are TGTGTCTGGAGGGGCCTAGTCGGTGAAGCATTCTTT. It is translated as CVWRGLVGEAFF.

A word on this clonotype: Given a much more abundant clone one base away, this may be a read error. The genes are TRBV20-1 and TRBJ2-5, with TRBD2 matching over 9 bases. The CDR3 runs to 15 residues. V was clipped by 7 bases and J by 4 bases; unmatched bases: 13. The V gene's germline CDR1 is DFQATT and CDR2 SNEGSKA (reference sequence). The chain's CDR3 is CSVSVSGSEVETQYF. The DNA for the CDR3 is TGCAGTGTTAGCGTTAGCGGGAGTGAAGTAGAGACCCAGTACTTC.

CDR3 amino acids: CASADRGDKQFF. Written as DNA, the CDR3 is TGTGCCAGTGCCGACAGGGGGGATAAGCAGTTCTTC. The chain links TRBV6-2 or TRBV6-3 to TRBJ2-1; 9 bases line up with TRBD1. CDR3 length: 12 amino acids. The ends lost 9 bases at V and 11 bases at J; junction bases unmatched: 8. Germline V gene lookup returns CDR1 MNHEY and CDR2 SVGEGT.

Concerning this clonotype itself: An end of the junction does not agree with germline; a read error may underlie this. In nucleotides, the CDR3 is TGTGCTAGCAATTACGAACGGAACTCCTATGAGCAGTACTTC. Its protein product is CASNYERNSYEQYF. The chain has TRBV6-5 and TRBJ2-7, with D unresolved. The CDR3 is 14 amino acids. CDR1 MNHEY and CDR2 SVGAGI come from the germline V gene.

V gene TRBV12-3 or TRBV12-4 combines with J gene TRBJ1-1; 7 positions match TRBD1. This CDR3 has 14 amino acids. J gave up 1 base and V 9 bases, and 8 bases lay outside the gene matches. The CDR3 DNA sequence: TGTGCCAGTAGGGGACGACAGGGGAACACTGAAGCTTTCTTT. The encoded protein is CASRGRQGNTEAFF.